This T cell receptor (beta chain) was observed in a study of cytomegalovirus exposure and HLA in healthy donors. This clone has only one observation. The antigen remains undetermined. The primer mix had 60 Vbeta and 13 Jbeta primers. Here immunoSEQ multiplex PCR was the method, and the copy in TCRdb shows in-frame clones only, minus some. The sample lists about 170,000 clones, roughly four fifths occurring once. Study observations and caveats: Reportedly, fewer N-insertions than the approximately 680-donor mean appeared in an Asian-associated ancestry cluster in a later analysis. TCR association rates varied by HLA locus in a later analysis, with DRB1 highest and HLA-C lowest. Per published accounts, TCR beta sequences correctly predicted the HLA-A and HLA-B alleles of most subjects.

Trimming left V 5 bases short and J 5 bases short, with 15 bases between. Germline CDR1 MNHEY, CDR2 SMNVEV (reference sequence). This CDR3 contains 14 residues. This rearrangement joins TRBV27 to TRBJ1-1; the D gene is possibly TRBD1 (6 bases). The origin of this receptor is a woman in her twenties or thirties in good health and CMV-seropositive. The sequencing sample was made of PBMCs. CDR3: CASSPLTGRTEAFF. In nucleotides, the CDR3 is TGTGCCAGCAGTCCCCTTACAGGGCGAACTGAAGCTTTCTTT.